This T cell receptor (beta chain) is from a study of T-cell reconstitution after alpha-beta-depleted transplantation in children. In the case of this clonotype: Its target is unknown. This may arise from a read error, as a much more abundant clone is one base away.

Notes on the study in general: TCRbeta diversity was high at day 60 in some patients (a result of surviving recipient T cells and thymic progenitors). Diversity and T-cell counts at one year after transplant derived mostly from new T cells.

Germline V gives CDR1 SGHVS, CDR2 FQNEAQ. The CDR3 covers 13 residues. Unique molecular identifiers were incorporated during preparation of the TCRbeta library. TCRdb used MiXCR to reprocess the PCR reads, holding one entry per CDR3 protein. Seen here are roughly 180,000 distinct CDR3 sequences, over 8.5% observed once, and the top ten hold roughly 13%. The rearrangement uses TRBV7-8 and TRBJ2-3, with 8 bases lining up with TRBD2. The sample here was PBMCs, taken before TCRalphabeta/CD19-depleted stem cell transplant. The TCR originated in a boy aged 2 to 10 with acute myeloid leukemia, due to receive a stem cell transplant. In DNA form, the CDR3 reads TGTGCCAGCAGCTTTCGGGAGGGGGATACGCGGTATTTT. Translation: CASSFREGDTRYF.